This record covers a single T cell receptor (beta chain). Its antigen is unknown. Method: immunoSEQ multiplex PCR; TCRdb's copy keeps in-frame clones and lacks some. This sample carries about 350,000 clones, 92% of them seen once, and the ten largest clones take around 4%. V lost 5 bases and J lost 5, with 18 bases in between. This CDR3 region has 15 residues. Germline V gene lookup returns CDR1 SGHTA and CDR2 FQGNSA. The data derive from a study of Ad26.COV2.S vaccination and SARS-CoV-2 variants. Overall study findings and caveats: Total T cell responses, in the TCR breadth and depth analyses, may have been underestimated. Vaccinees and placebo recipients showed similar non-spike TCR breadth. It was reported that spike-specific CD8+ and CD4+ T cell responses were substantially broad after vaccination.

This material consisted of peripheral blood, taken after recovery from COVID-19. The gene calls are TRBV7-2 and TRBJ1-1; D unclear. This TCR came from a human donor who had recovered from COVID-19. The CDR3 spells CASSPQQPGRTEAFF. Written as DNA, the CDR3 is TGTGCCAGCAGCCCCCAACAGCCTGGGAGAACTGAAGCTTTCTTT. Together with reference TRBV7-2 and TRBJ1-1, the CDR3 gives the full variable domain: GAGVSQSPSNKVTEKGKDVELRCDPISGHTALYWYRQSLGQGLEFLIYFQGNSAPDKSGLPSDRFSAERTGGSVSTLTIQRTQQEDSAVYLCASSPQQPGRTEAFFGQGTRLTVV.